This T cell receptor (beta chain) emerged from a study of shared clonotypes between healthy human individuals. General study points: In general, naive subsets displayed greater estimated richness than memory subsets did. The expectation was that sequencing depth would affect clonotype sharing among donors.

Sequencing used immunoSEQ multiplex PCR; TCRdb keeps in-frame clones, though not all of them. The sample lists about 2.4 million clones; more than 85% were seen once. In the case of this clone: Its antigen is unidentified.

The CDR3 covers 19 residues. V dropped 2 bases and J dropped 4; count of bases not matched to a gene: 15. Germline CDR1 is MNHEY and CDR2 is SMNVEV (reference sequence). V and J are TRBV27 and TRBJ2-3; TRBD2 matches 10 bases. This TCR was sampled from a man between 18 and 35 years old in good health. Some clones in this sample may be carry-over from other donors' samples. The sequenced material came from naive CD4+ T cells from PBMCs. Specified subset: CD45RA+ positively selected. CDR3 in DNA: TGTGCCAGCAGTTTACGCGTCCCCATTAGCGGGAGGAATCCAGATACGCAGTATTTT. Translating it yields CASSLRVPISGRNPDTQYF.